What follows are 19 T cell receptor beta chains derived from one specimen sequenced in a study of blood T cell repertoires in COVID-19. TCRdb's table, derived via immunoSEQ multiplex PCR, lists solely in-frame clones and lacks some. The sample holds a few hundred thousand clones, nearly 90% seen once. Specimen: peripheral blood. The source is a woman aged 40 to 50 who had recovered from COVID-19.

This rearrangement joins TRBV5-1 to TRBJ2-3, with TRBD1 as a possible D gene (5 bases). In germline, CDR1 is SGHRS, CDR2 YFSETQ. This CDR3 region has 15 residues. Trimming cost V 0 bases and J 1 base, with 9 bases left between them. The CDR3, as DNA: TGCGCCAGCAGCTTGGAACAGGACGGCACAGATACGCAGTATTTT. Its translation: CASSLEQDGTDTQYF.

This chain links TRBV6-2 or TRBV6-3 with TRBJ2-7, with 7 nucleotides matching TRBD2. V was pared by 6 bases and J by 3 bases, with 2 bases of the junction left unmatched. This CDR3 comprises 12 residues. Looked up from germline, CDR1 is MNHEY and CDR2 is SVGEGT. Here the CDR3 DNA reads TGTGCCAGCAGCTGGACTAGCTACGAGCAGTACGTC. Amino acid sequence: CASSWTSYEQYV.

This clone showed up just a few times. The chain joins TRBV5-1 to TRBJ1-6; 10 bases agree with TRBD1. CDR3 length equals 15 residues. V shed 3 bases, J shed 10 bases, and the junction held 7 bases outside the gene matches. Per the germline V gene, CDR1 is SGHRS and CDR2 is YFSETQ. The CDR3 DNA is TGCGCCAGCAGCTCTTTAGGGACAGGGGTCTCACCCCTCCACTTT. This translates into CASSSLGTGVSPLHF.

The V and J genes are TRBV10-3 and TRBJ1-2; no reliable D call. The CDR3 is made up of 15 amino acids. Germline CDR1 is ENHRY and CDR2 is SYGVKD. Deletions cut 3 bases from V and 0 bases from J, with 11 bases between. CDR3 sequence: CAISDRQISNYGYTF. Here the CDR3 DNA reads TGTGCCATCAGTGACAGGCAGATCTCTAACTATGGCTACACCTTC.

The table lists this clone with a few counts. The chain combines TRBV3-1 (or the pseudogene TRBV3-2) with TRBJ1-6; 8 bases line up with TRBD1. The J segment lost 7 bases and the V segment lost 3 bases, leaving 2 bases of the junction unmatched. This CDR3 is built from 14 residues. From germline, CDR1 is LGHDT and CDR2 YNNKEL (reference sequence). CDR3 region: CASSQTGVNSPLHF. The CDR3 DNA reads TGTGCCAGCAGCCAGACAGGGGTGAATTCACCCCTCCACTTT.

The V gene is TRBV6-5, the J gene TRBJ2-1; 7 bases match TRBD1. J was trimmed by 14 bases and V by 5 bases; bases with no gene match: 9. The CDR3 covers 12 residues. Germline V CDR1 and CDR2: MNHEY, SVGAGI. CDR3 coding DNA: TGTGCCAGCAGTCTACAGACAGGGCCTAAGTTCTTC. This translates into CASSLQTGPKFF.

The chain recombines TRBV19 with TRBJ2-5, with 8 bases lining up with TRBD2. Germline V gene sequence: CDR1 LNHDA, CDR2 SQIVND (reference sequence). The CDR3 is 15 amino acids. J lost 0 bases, V lost 4 bases, and 4 bases had no gene match. CDR3 loop: CASSTLGLDQETQYF. In DNA form, the CDR3 reads TGTGCCAGTAGTACCTTGGGACTAGACCAAGAGACCCAGTACTTC.

The chain uses TRBV5-4 and TRBJ1-6, with D possibly matching TRBD1 (5 bases). This CDR3 spans 15 amino acids. Germline V lookup: CDR1 SGHNT, CDR2 YYREEE (reference sequence). V was shortened by 4 bases and J by 7 bases, with 15 bases between the two germline ends. CDR3 DNA: TGTGCCAGCAGCCATATCAGGGAATTAAATTCACCCCTCCACTTT. This gives the protein CASSHIRELNSPLHF.

This clone was recorded only once. The V and J genes are TRBV3-1 (or the pseudogene TRBV3-2) and TRBJ2-5; D gene unclear. Trimming left V 1 base short and J 3 bases short, with 6 bases between. The CDR3 totals 13 residues. CDR1 and CDR2 (germline): LGHDT, YNNKEL (reference sequence). The CDR3: CASSQGTKETQYF. The CDR3 bases are TGTGCCAGCAGCCAAGGAACTAAAGAGACCCAGTACTTC.

This sequence joins TRBV9 and TRBJ2-1; no reliable D call. This CDR3 is built from 14 residues. Trimming took 4 bases from V and 4 from J, leaving 12 bases between them. Germline V CDR1 and CDR2: SGDLS, YYNGEE. The CDR3 reads CASSLRDLYNEQFF. The CDR3 bases are TGTGCCAGCAGCCTGAGAGACTTATACAATGAGCAGTTCTTC.

V is TRBV6-5 and J is TRBJ2-3; the match to TRBD2 covers 7 bases. The germline V gene encodes CDR1 MNHEY and CDR2 SVGAGI. The CDR3 length is 15 residues. The V gene end was trimmed by 6 bases and the J gene end by 1 base; junction bases not matched to a gene: 7. The CDR3 reads CASSPASGRTDTQYF. Here the CDR3 DNA reads TGTGCCAGCAGCCCAGCTAGCGGCCGCACAGATACGCAGTATTTT.

The V call is TRBV24-1, the J call TRBJ2-1, with 7 bases that match TRBD1. Germline-derived CDR1 and CDR2 are KGHDR and SFDVKD. This CDR3 has 17 residues. V lost 8 bases to trimming and J lost 3 bases; unmatched junction nucleotides: 15. DNA for the CDR3: TGTGCCACCACAAGTACCCCGACAGGGAATAACTACAATGAGCAGTTCTTC. Protein: CATTSTPTGNNYNEQFF.

The chain combines TRBV24-1 with TRBJ2-2, with 7 bases aligning to TRBD1. Trimming removed 6 bases from V and 2 bases from J; junction bases left unmatched: 5. Germline assignment: CDR1 KGHDR and CDR2 SFDVKD. The CDR3 has 15 residues. CDR3 bases: TGTGCCACCAGTCCGACAGGGACAAACACCGGGGAGCTGTTTTTT. It codes for CATSPTGTNTGELFF.

This chain joins TRBV7-9 and TRBJ1-1, with D possibly being TRBD1 (5 bases). Trimming removed 3 bases from V and 0 bases from J, with 8 bases in between. The CDR3 covers 14 residues. CDR1 SEHNR and CDR2 FQNEAQ come from the germline V gene (reference sequence). CDR3 sequence: CASSFQDMNTEAFF. For the CDR3, the DNA is TGTGCCAGCAGCTTCCAGGACATGAACACTGAAGCTTTCTTT.

This chain connects TRBV6-5 to TRBJ1-1, with D perhaps TRBD1 (6 bases). Per the germline V gene, CDR1 is MNHEY and CDR2 is SVGAGI. Between the trimmed V and J ends, which lost 4 bases and 1 base, there was a span of 10 bases. The CDR3 has 14 amino acids. The CDR3 is CASSWDTKNTEAFF. In DNA, the CDR3 is TGTGCCAGCAGTTGGGACACCAAGAACACTGAAGCTTTCTTT.

This chain links TRBV4-2 with TRBJ1-1, with D unresolved. The CDR3 spans 16 residues. Germline loops: CDR1 LGHNA, CDR2 YNFKEQ. V was clipped by 0 bases and J by 0 bases, with 11 bases between them. The CDR3 DNA reads TGTGCCAGCAGCCAAGATGAGACATTCATGAACACTGAAGCTTTCTTT. Translated, it gives CASSQDETFMNTEAFF.

The V gene is TRBV18, the J gene TRBJ2-3; no clear D. The CDR3 extends over 13 amino acids. The V end lost 3 bases, the J end lost 6 bases, and 10 bases lay between the germline ends. Germline CDR1 is KGHSH and CDR2 is LQKENI. CDR3 coding DNA: TGTGCCAGCTCACCTCAGCCAGCGGATACGCAGTATTTT. As protein: CASSPQPADTQYF.

The rearrangement uses TRBV9 and TRBJ2-5; D possibly corresponds to TRBD2 (6 bases). CDR3 length: 14 residues. The germline V and J ends were trimmed by 6 bases and 3 bases, with 15 bases remaining between them. From germline, CDR1 is SGDLS and CDR2 YYNGEE. The CDR3 spells CASNDGGGKETQYF. As DNA, the CDR3 is TGTGCCAGCAACGACGGAGGAGGGAAAGAGACCCAGTACTTC.

This sequence joins TRBV19 and TRBJ1-1, with TRBD1 identical over 9 bases. The ends lost 10 bases at V and 6 bases at J; junction bases unmatched: 9. Germline V CDR1 and CDR2: LNHDA, SQIVND (reference sequence). This CDR3 spans 13 amino acids. The CDR3 protein is CATRGQGKSEAFF. The DNA of the CDR3 is TGTGCCACCCGGGGACAGGGTAAGTCTGAAGCTTTCTTT.